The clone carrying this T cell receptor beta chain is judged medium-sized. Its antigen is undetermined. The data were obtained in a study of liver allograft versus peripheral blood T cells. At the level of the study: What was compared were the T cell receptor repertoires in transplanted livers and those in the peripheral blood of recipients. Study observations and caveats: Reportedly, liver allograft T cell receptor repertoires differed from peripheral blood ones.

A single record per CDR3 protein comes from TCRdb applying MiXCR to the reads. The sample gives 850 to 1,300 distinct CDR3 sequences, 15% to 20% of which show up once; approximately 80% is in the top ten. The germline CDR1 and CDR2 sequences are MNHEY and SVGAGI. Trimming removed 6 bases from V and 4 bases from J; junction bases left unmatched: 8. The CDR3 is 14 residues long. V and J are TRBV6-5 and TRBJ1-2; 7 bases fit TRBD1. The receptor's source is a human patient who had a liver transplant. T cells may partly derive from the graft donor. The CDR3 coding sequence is TGTGCCAGCAGCCAGGGACAGAGGCTCTATGGCTACACCTTC. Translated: CASSQGQRLYGYTF.